Listed below are T cell receptor beta chains from one sample, sequenced in a study of blood T cell repertoires in COVID-19. Method: immunoSEQ multiplex PCR; TCRdb's copy keeps in-frame clones and lacks some. The repertoire has about 58,000 clones, approximately 90% of them found once; the top ten carry roughly an eighth. Sequencing input: peripheral blood. The origin of the receptors is a woman aged 55-70 years with active COVID-19. The CDR3 runs from the conserved cysteine through the conserved F or W. D genes are given only for firm matches. Clone sizes are given selectively: once, few, many, or a class where the clone is expanded.

once	TRBD1	TRBJ1-5	TRBV18	16	CASSLTGTGYNQPQHF	TGTGCCAGCTCACTTACCGGGACAGGGTACAATCAGCCCCAGCATTTT
.	TRBD1	TRBJ1-6	TRBV5-1	15	CASSLEGTGGSPLHF	TGCGCCAGCAGCTTGGAAGGGACAGGGGGCTCACCCCTCCACTTT
.	TRBD2	TRBJ2-5	TRBV5-6	14	CASNFKTSPETQYF	TGTGCCAGCAACTTTAAGACTAGCCCAGAGACCCAGTACTTC
few	TRBD1	TRBJ1-3	TRBV7-9	18	CASSLAIGTAFSGNTIYF	TGTGCCAGCAGCTTAGCGATCGGGACAGCTTTCTCTGGAAACACCATATATTTT
.	TRBD2	TRBJ2-1	TRBV7-6	15	CASSHPTSGYNEQFF	TGTGCCAGCAGTCATCCCACTAGCGGGTACAATGAGCAGTTCTTC
.	.	TRBJ2-1	TRBV29-1	16	CSVEGRGQIRDNEQFF	TGCAGCGTTGAAGGTCGGGGTCAGATAAGGGACAATGAGCAGTTCTTC
.	.	TRBJ1-5	TRBV25-1	12	CASSSNYQPQHF	TGTGCCAGCAGTTCCAATTATCAGCCCCAGCATTTT
.	TRBD1	TRBJ2-3	TRBV3-1/TRBV3-2	15	CASSRLDRATDTQYF	TGTGCCAGCAGCCGCCTGGACAGGGCCACAGATACGCAGTATTTT
.	.	TRBJ2-5	TRBV4-1	17	CASSQALGSGLQETQYF	TGCGCCAGCAGCCAAGCCCTTGGGTCAGGCCTCCAAGAGACCCAGTACTTC
.	TRBD1	TRBJ1-4	TRBV2	15	CASRYQGTGLEKLFF	TGTGCCAGCCGCTACCAGGGGACAGGGTTGGAAAAACTGTTTTTT
.	.	TRBJ1-1	TRBV27	14	CASSSTVADTEAFF	TGTGCCAGCAGTTCAACGGTGGCGGACACTGAAGCTTTCTTT
.	.	TRBJ1-1	TRBV7-9	16	CASSADWGRANTEAFF	TGTGCCAGCAGTGCAGACTGGGGCAGGGCGAACACTGAAGCTTTCTTT
once	.	TRBJ1-3	TRBV7-9	16	CASFTGFQGSGNTIYF	TGTGCCAGCTTCACCGGTTTTCAGGGTTCTGGAAACACCATATATTTT
few	.	TRBJ2-7	TRBV18	14	CASSPRTGEYEQYF	TGTGCCAGCTCACCACGAACGGGGGAGTACGAGCAGTACTTC
.	.	TRBJ2-5	TRBV10-1	16	CASSSDGRRLGETQYF	TGCGCCAGCAGTTCAGATGGTAGGAGACTAGGGGAGACCCAGTACTTC
few	.	TRBJ1-3	TRBV7-9	17	CASSVTDRLFSGNTIYF	TGTGCCAGCAGCGTTACGGACAGACTTTTCTCTGGAAACACCATATATTTT
.	TRBD1	TRBJ1-2	TRBV5-1	16	CASSLEGVGQGPGYTF	TGCGCCAGCAGCTTGGAGGGTGTGGGACAGGGACCTGGCTACACCTTC